Shown below are 22 T cell receptor beta chains from a single sample sequenced in a study of cytomegalovirus exposure and HLA in healthy donors. The PCR was carried out with 60 Vbeta primers and 13 Jbeta primers. This table comes from immunoSEQ multiplex PCR, and its TCRdb copy is limited to in-frame clones, with some not included. This sample has 100,000 to 150,000 clones, with more than 70% found just once. Source material: PBMCs. The receptors stem from a man aged 25-45 years in good health and CMV-seronegative.

The V gene is TRBV9, the J gene TRBJ2-6, with TRBD1 matching over 10 bases. In germline, CDR1 is SGDLS, CDR2 YYNGEE. The CDR3 is 17 residues long. V shed 4 bases and J 4 bases; nucleotides not matched to a gene: 8. The CDR3 protein is CASSPRQGAGGANVLTF. In nucleotides, the CDR3 is TGTGCCAGCAGCCCGAGACAGGGGGCAGGGGGGGCCAACGTCCTGACTTTC.

The chain links TRBV6-7 to TRBJ2-7, with D maybe TRBD2 (6 bases). TRBV6-7 is placed among ORFs of uncertain function. There are 16 residues in the CDR3. V dropped 5 bases and J dropped 4 bases, with 21 bases sitting between them. CDR3 amino acids: CASSGLGTLGRYEQYF. DNA of the CDR3: TGTGCCAGCAGTGGCCTTGGGACTCTGGGACGATACGAGCAGTACTTC.

The genes are TRBV13 and TRBJ2-5; 10 bases line up with TRBD2. Germline values: CDR1 PRHDT, CDR2 FYEKMQ (reference sequence). V lost 8 bases and J lost 2; bases outside the gene matches: 2. The CDR3 consists of 13 residues. The CDR3 protein is CASGLAVQETQYF. CDR3 sequence (DNA): TGTGCCAGCGGACTAGCGGTTCAAGAGACCCAGTACTTC.

V gene TRBV6-1 combines with J gene TRBJ2-5; TRBD1 might be the D (6 bases). The CDR3 spans 14 residues. Germline V gives CDR1 MNHNS, CDR2 SASEGT. Trimming took 5 bases from V and 4 from J, leaving 14 bases between them. The CDR3 DNA reads as TGTGCCAGCAGTTGGACAGCCGGCGGAGAGACCCAGTACTTC. This sequence encodes CASSWTAGGETQYF.

Only a few counts were recorded for this clone. V is TRBV7-2 and J is TRBJ1-5, with D hard to call. V was pared by 4 bases and J by 9 bases, with 13 bases between. Per the germline V gene, CDR1 is SGHTA and CDR2 is FQGNSA. The CDR3 extends over 13 amino acids. The CDR3 region is CASSSDTARPQHF. CDR3 bases: TGTGCCAGCAGCTCAGACACGGCGAGGCCCCAGCATTTT.

The gene calls are TRBV6-5 and TRBJ1-2, with D possibly being TRBD1 (6 bases). Germline loops: CDR1 MNHEY, CDR2 SVGAGI. The CDR3 has 14 residues. Trimming pared 10 bases from V and 2 bases from J, leaving 17 bases between. The CDR3 coding sequence is TGTGCCAATTCTGGGGGGGGGCAGAACTATGGCTACACCTTC. Its translation: CANSGGGQNYGYTF.

This chain connects TRBV5-6 to TRBJ2-7; D possibly corresponds to TRBD1 (6 bases). Trimming took 0 bases from V and 3 from J, leaving 10 bases between them. Germline values: CDR1 SGHDT, CDR2 YYEEEE. The CDR3 runs 14 residues. CDR3: CASSLETGYYEQYF. The CDR3 DNA is TGTGCCAGCAGCTTGGAGACAGGCTACTACGAGCAGTACTTC. The whole variable domain, remainder taken from reference TRBV5-6 and TRBJ2-7, is DAGVTQSPTHLIKTRGQQVTLRCSPKSGHDTVSWYQQALGQGPQFIFQYYEEEERQRGNFPDRFSGHQFPNYSSELNVNALLLGDSALYLCASSLETGYYEQYFGPGTRLTVT.

V is TRBV7-9 and J is TRBJ2-1; 7 bases map to TRBD2. CDR3 size: 14 residues. Germline V gene sequence: CDR1 SEHNR, CDR2 FQNEAQ (reference sequence). With V trimmed by 3 bases and J by 15 bases, 14 bases remained unmatched. CDR3 DNA: TGTGCCAGCAGCTTCGGGGACTATTCAAATAGGCCGTTCTTC. Its translation: CASSFGDYSNRPFF.

The CDR3: CASSLEGDANYGYTF. CDR3 bases: TGTGCCAGCAGCTTGGAGGGGGACGCTAACTATGGCTACACCTTC. The chain links TRBV5-5 to TRBJ1-2; TRBD1 is a possible D gene (6 bases). This CDR3 region has 15 residues. V shed 0 bases and J shed 0 bases, with 9 bases lying between them. From germline, CDR1 is SGHKS and CDR2 YYEKEE (reference sequence).

This chain connects TRBV5-4 to TRBJ2-7; 9 nucleotides match TRBD2. The CDR3 is made up of 15 amino acids. CDR1 is SGHNT, CDR2 YYREEE, per germline (reference sequence). The junction had 5 bases not matched to a gene; V was cut back by 0 bases and J by 4 bases. Here the CDR3 DNA reads TGTGCCAGCAGCTTGGCCAAGCGGGGGGTTTACGAGCAGTACTTC. Translated, it gives CASSLAKRGVYEQYF.

The rearrangement joins TRBV5-1 to TRBJ1-4, with TRBD1 matching over 9 bases. V dropped 0 bases and J dropped 5; count of bases not matched to a gene: 2. This CDR3 is 15 amino acids long. In germline, CDR1 is SGHRS, CDR2 YFSETQ. The CDR3 nucleotides read TGCGCCAGCAGCTTGGGGGACAGGGACAATGAAAAACTGTTTTTT. Protein sequence: CASSLGDRDNEKLFF.

The V and J genes are TRBV10-1 and TRBJ1-1; D is undetermined. The CDR3 is 14 amino acids. Between the trimmed V and J ends, which lost 2 bases and 1 base, there was a span of 8 bases. Per the germline V gene, CDR1 is WNHNN and CDR2 is SYGVQD (reference sequence). CDR3 DNA: TGCGCCAGCAGTGAGGGTCCCAGGAACACTGAAGCTTTCTTT. This codes for CASSEGPRNTEAFF.

This clone showed up just once. The genes are TRBV5-6 and TRBJ2-3; 8 bases line up with TRBD2. This CDR3 is built from 14 residues. The V and J ends lost 7 bases and 4 bases, in that order; junction bases with no gene match: 8. Germline V lookup: CDR1 SGHDT, CDR2 YYEEEE. DNA for the CDR3: TGTGCCAGCCTGTCGGGGGGGGGCCCAGATACGCAGTATTTT. Translating it yields CASLSGGGPDTQYF.

The genes are TRBV7-3 and TRBJ1-4, with TRBD1 matching over 9 bases. CDR1 and CDR2 from the germline V gene are SGHTA and FQGTGA. Trimming at V came to 5 bases and at J to 8 bases, leaving 3 bases not matched to a gene. CDR3 length: 13 amino acids. DNA of the CDR3: TGTGCCAGCAGCACGGGACAGGGCGAAAAACTGTTTTTT. Its protein is CASSTGQGEKLFF. Looking up the rest from reference TRBV7-3 and TRBJ1-4 gives the full variable domain: GAGVSQTPSNKVTEKGKYVELRCDPISGHTALYWYRQSLGQGPEFLIYFQGTGAADDSGLPNDRFFAVRPEGSVSTLKIQRTERGDSAVYLCASSTGQGEKLFFGSGTQLSVL.

In the case of this clone: A read error may account for a junction end that differs from germline. The gene calls are TRBV7-9 and TRBJ1-2; possibly TRBD1 for D (5 bases). Germline lookup yields CDR1 SEHNR and CDR2 FQNEAQ (reference sequence). The CDR3 is 11 amino acids. The CDR3 DNA follows: TGTGCCAGCAGCATACAATACAGGTCCCCATTC. Protein: CASSIQYRSPF. The whole variable domain, remainder taken from reference TRBV7-9 and TRBJ1-2, is DTGVSQNPRHKITKRGQNVTFRCDPISEHNRLYWYRQTLGQGPEFLTYFQNEAQLEKSRLLSDRFSAERPKGSFSTLEIQRTEQGDSAMYLCASSIQYRSPFGSGTRLTVV.

The chain joins TRBV5-1 to TRBJ2-7; 13 bases are a match to TRBD2. The J call may be mistaken, given a closer DNA end match to TRBJ2-1. Germline loops: CDR1 SGHRS, CDR2 YFSETQ. This CDR3 has 16 amino acids. This chain's CDR3 is CASSLELAGGSNEQFF. CDR3 sequence (DNA): TGCGCCAGCAGCTTGGAACTAGCGGGGGGGAGTAATGAGCAGTTCTTC.

This chain uses TRBV19 with TRBJ1-2; D unclear. CDR1 and CDR2 (germline): LNHDA, SQIVND (reference sequence). This CDR3 comprises 13 residues. Trimming removed 1 base from V and 5 bases from J, with 8 bases in between. The DNA for the CDR3 is TGTGCCAGTAGTATAGGGGTCGGGTATGGCTACACCTTC. Protein sequence: CASSIGVGYGYTF.

The gene calls are TRBV2 and TRBJ1-2; TRBD1 matches at 7 bases. The CDR3 has 13 amino acids. Germline CDR1 SNHLY, CDR2 FYNNEI. V lost 5 bases, J lost 8 bases, and 8 bases stayed unmatched. The CDR3 sequence is CASSPDRVYGYTF. The CDR3 DNA reads TGTGCCAGCAGTCCCGACAGGGTCTACGGCTACACCTTC.

The rearrangement links TRBV2 to TRBJ1-1, with no clear D. The CDR3 is 14 residues long. The V and J ends lost 7 bases and 2 bases respectively, with 14 bases between them. Germline-derived CDR1 and CDR2 are SNHLY and FYNNEI. The CDR3 sequence: CASTDEILNTEAFF. The CDR3 DNA sequence: TGTGCCAGCACTGATGAGATCCTTAACACTGAAGCTTTCTTT.

The chain carries TRBV9 and TRBJ1-1; 7 bases map to TRBD1. Germline V CDR1 and CDR2: SGDLS, YYNGEE. This CDR3 has 14 residues. J lost 5 bases, V lost 2 bases, and 6 bases had no gene match. DNA for the CDR3: TGTGCCAGCAGCGTGACAAACAGGGGTACTGAAGCTTTCTTT. Residues: CASSVTNRGTEAFF. Looking up the rest from reference TRBV9 and TRBJ1-1 gives the full variable domain: DSGVTQTPKHLITATGQRVTLRCSPRSGDLSVYWYQQSLDQGLQFLIQYYNGEERAKGNILERFSAQQFPDLHSELNLSSLELGDSALYFCASSVTNRGTEAFFGQGTRLTVV.

J is TRBJ1-4 and V is TRBV10-3; D gene unclear. CDR1 and CDR2 (germline): ENHRY, SYGVKD. This CDR3 is built from 15 residues. Deletions cut 0 bases from V and 7 bases from J, with 12 bases between. DNA for the CDR3: TGTGCCATCAGTGAGTCGATTCGTTCCGGTGAAAAACTGTTTTTT. Translating it yields CAISESIRSGEKLFF.

The chain has TRBV30 and TRBJ2-2, with D possibly TRBD1 on 5 matching bases. V was shortened by 4 bases and J by 2 bases, with 11 bases between the two germline ends. Germline-derived CDR1 and CDR2 are GTSNPN and SVGIG (reference sequence). The CDR3 extends over 14 amino acids. In DNA form, the CDR3 reads TGTGCCTGGACTCTACAGGCAAACACCGGGGAGCTGTTTTTT. Translation gives CAWTLQANTGELFF.